This TCR beta chain was recorded in a study of blood T cell repertoires in COVID-19. This clone was seen a single time. The table came from immunoSEQ multiplex PCR; TCRdb's copy has only in-frame clones and leaves some out. The sample carries roughly 150,000 clones, roughly 88% recorded once. The CDR3 length is 16 residues. V dropped 0 bases and J dropped 7; count of bases not matched to a gene: 9. Germline lookup yields CDR1 MNHEY and CDR2 SVGEGT. This receptor was taken from an older man who had been exposed to COVID-19. The sample consisted of PBMCs or T cells enriched from blood (not recorded which). The genes are TRBV6-2 or TRBV6-3 and TRBJ2-1; 7 bases map to TRBD2. CDR3 DNA sequence: TGTGCCAGCAGTTACTCTGGCGGGAGCTATTTTAATGAGCAGTTCTTC. It encodes CASSYSGGSYFNEQFF.